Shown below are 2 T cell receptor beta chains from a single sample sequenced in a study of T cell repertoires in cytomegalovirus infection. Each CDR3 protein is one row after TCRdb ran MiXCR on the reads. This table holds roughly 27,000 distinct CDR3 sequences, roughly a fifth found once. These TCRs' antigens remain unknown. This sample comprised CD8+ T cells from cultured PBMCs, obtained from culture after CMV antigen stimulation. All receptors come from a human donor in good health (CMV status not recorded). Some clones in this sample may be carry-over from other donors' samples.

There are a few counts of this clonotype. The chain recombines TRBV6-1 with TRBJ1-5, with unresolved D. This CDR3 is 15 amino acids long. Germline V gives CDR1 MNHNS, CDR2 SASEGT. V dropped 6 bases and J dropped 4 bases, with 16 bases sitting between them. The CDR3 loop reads CASRREVAGNQPQHF. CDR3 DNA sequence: TGTGCCAGCAGAAGGGAGGTAGCTGGTAATCAGCCCCAGCATTTT.

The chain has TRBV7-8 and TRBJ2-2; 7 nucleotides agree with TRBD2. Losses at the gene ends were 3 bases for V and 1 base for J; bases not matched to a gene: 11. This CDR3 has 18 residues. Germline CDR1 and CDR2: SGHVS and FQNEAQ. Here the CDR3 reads CASSFRPAGLENTGELFF. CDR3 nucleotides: TGTGCCAGCAGCTTTCGTCCAGCGGGGTTAGAGAACACCGGGGAGCTGTTTTTT.